A single sample gave rise to the 28 T cell receptor beta chains below, sequenced in a study of blood T cell repertoires in COVID-19. Sequencing was performed with immunoSEQ multiplex PCR; in TCRdb, only in-frame clones are kept and a portion is missing. The sample yields some 22,000 clones, approximately 88% seen once. The sequenced sample was peripheral blood. The receptors come from a man in his sixties or seventies with COVID-19, enrolled during active disease.

The chain couples TRBV10-3 to TRBJ1-1; D is possibly TRBD1 (6 bases). Per the germline V gene, CDR1 is ENHRY and CDR2 is SYGVKD. The CDR3 spans 14 residues. The V end was cut by 1 base, the J end by 6 bases, with 12 bases between. The CDR3 DNA sequence: TGTGCCATCAGTGAGTATAGTGGGGGCTCTGAAGCTTTCTTT. It translates to CAISEYSGGSEAFF.

This chain links TRBV6-2 or TRBV6-3 with TRBJ2-7; 7 nucleotides align to TRBD1. Germline assignment: CDR1 MNHEY and CDR2 SVGEGT. V lost 3 bases to trimming and J lost 2 bases; unmatched junction nucleotides: 7. CDR3 length equals 15 residues. CDR3 in amino acids: CASSYVTGRTYEQYF. In DNA form, the CDR3 reads TGTGCCAGCAGTTATGTGACAGGGCGAACCTACGAGCAGTACTTC.

The V and J genes are TRBV5-1 and TRBJ1-3; D not resolved. This CDR3 region has 15 residues. Germline V gene lookup returns CDR1 SGHRS and CDR2 YFSETQ. V lost 0 bases and J lost 0, with 7 bases in between. CDR3 protein: CASSLESSSGNTIYF. CDR3 sequence (DNA): TGCGCCAGCAGCTTGGAGTCGAGCTCTGGAAACACCATATATTTT.

This chain uses TRBV30 with TRBJ1-6, with 11 bases aligning to TRBD1. The trim removed 2 bases at V and 10 bases at J, leaving 10 bases unmatched. This CDR3 region has 16 residues. In germline, CDR1 is GTSNPN, CDR2 SVGIG (reference sequence). The DNA of the CDR3 is TGTGCCTGGAGTCTACTAGGACAGGGGGCAACGTCACCCCTCCACTTT. It encodes CAWSLLGQGATSPLHF.

The V and J genes are TRBV7-2 and TRBJ1-1, with 8 bases identical to TRBD1. V gave up 5 bases and J gave up 1 base; unmatched junction bases: 3. The CDR3 is 14 amino acids. Germline CDR1 and CDR2: SGHTA and FQGNSA. The CDR3 is CASSRDRRNTEAFF. CDR3 coding DNA: TGTGCCAGCAGCCGGGACAGGCGGAACACTGAAGCTTTCTTT.

The chain is built from TRBV30 and TRBJ1-1, with D possibly matching TRBD1 (5 bases). CDR1 is GTSNPN, CDR2 SVGIG, per germline (reference sequence). The CDR3 has 13 residues. V shed 3 bases and J shed 2 bases, with 10 bases lying between them. DNA for the CDR3: TGTGCCTGGAGCCCAGGGCGAAACACTGAAGCTTTCTTT. Protein product: CAWSPGRNTEAFF.

The chain employs TRBV7-6 and TRBJ2-1, with 11 bases aligning to TRBD2. Germline lookup yields CDR1 SGHVS and CDR2 FNYEAQ. Trimming cost V 0 bases and J 7 bases; bases outside gene matches: 8. There are 17 residues in the CDR3. CDR3 in DNA: TGTGCCAGCAGCTTAGCAGGTAGCGGGAGGGGGAGGAATGAGCAGTTCTTC. It codes for CASSLAGSGRGRNEQFF.

V and J are TRBV5-1 and TRBJ2-7; the match to TRBD1 covers 9 bases. The junction had 10 bases not matched to a gene; V was cut back by 7 bases and J by 5 bases. The CDR3 totals 14 residues. Germline V gene sequence: CDR1 SGHRS, CDR2 YFSETQ. The CDR3 sequence is CASRLQTGGNEQYF. For the CDR3, the DNA is TGCGCCAGCCGATTACAGACAGGGGGAAACGAGCAGTACTTC. The variable domain in full, with the rest retrieved from reference TRBV5-1 and TRBJ2-7, is KAGVTQTPRYLIKTRGQQVTLSCSPISGHRSVSWYQQTPGQGLQFLFEYFSETQRNKGNFPGRFSGRQFSNSRSEMNVSTLELGDSALYLCASRLQTGGNEQYFGPGTRLTVT.

The gene calls are TRBV10-3 and TRBJ1-5; D remains ambiguous. Per germline, CDR1 ENHRY and CDR2 SYGVKD. The CDR3 has 14 residues. The V end lost 3 bases, the J end lost 1 base, and 7 bases lay between the germline ends. CDR3 amino acids: CAISDRGSNQPQHF. The CDR3 bases are TGTGCCATCAGTGACCGAGGAAGCAATCAGCCCCAGCATTTT.

The J gene is TRBJ2-1, the V gene TRBV6-1; D is perhaps TRBD1 (6 bases). Per the germline V gene, CDR1 is MNHNS and CDR2 is SASEGT. Trimming took off 3 bases at V and 8 bases at J, with 20 bases between the two ends. The length of the CDR3 is 16 residues. The chain's CDR3 is CASSEIRTALGDEQFF. The CDR3 region has the DNA TGTGCCAGCAGTGAGATAAGGACAGCCTTAGGGGATGAGCAGTTCTTC.

V gene TRBV6-5 combines with J gene TRBJ1-6; a possible D gene is TRBD1 (6 bases). Trimming removed 0 bases from V and 8 bases from J, with 11 bases in between. This CDR3 has 15 residues. The germline gives CDR1 MNHEY, CDR2 SVGAGI. The CDR3 nucleotides are TGTGCCAGCAGTTACTCGCGGGGGGCGGATTCACCCCTCCACTTT. It encodes CASSYSRGADSPLHF.

The sample holds one count of this clone. The chain joins TRBV6-5 to TRBJ1-3, with no clear D. The germline gives CDR1 MNHEY, CDR2 SVGAGI. V lost 0 bases to trimming and J lost 4 bases, with 10 bases between them. The length of the CDR3 is 15 residues. Here the CDR3 reads CASSYSKTGGNTIYF. In nucleotides, the CDR3 is TGTGCCAGCAGTTACTCGAAAACCGGGGGAAACACCATATATTTT.

V gene TRBV30 combines with J gene TRBJ1-1; D remains ambiguous. The CDR3 covers 11 residues. Trimming pared 0 bases from V and 4 bases from J, leaving 3 bases between. Germline V gene data show CDR1 as GTSNPN and CDR2 as SVGIG (reference sequence). DNA for the CDR3: TGTGCCTGGAGTGTTAGCACTGAAGCTTTCTTT. This encodes CAWSVSTEAFF.

The chain employs TRBV19 and TRBJ2-1; 10 bases map to TRBD1. The J segment lost 6 bases and the V segment lost 5 bases, leaving 7 bases of the junction unmatched. Germline CDR1 is LNHDA and CDR2 is SQIVND (reference sequence). The CDR3 is 15 amino acids. The CDR3 here is CASSPRTGGRNEQFF. The DNA of the CDR3 is TGTGCCAGTAGTCCCCGGACAGGGGGACGCAATGAGCAGTTCTTC.

This sequence joins TRBV4-1 and TRBJ1-2, with TRBD1 matching over 9 bases. The CDR3 runs 16 residues. Germline CDR1 and CDR2: MGHRA and YSYEKL. Germline trimming cut 3 bases from V and 2 bases from J; bases unmatched to any gene: 7. The CDR3 DNA follows: TGCGCCAGCAGCCAGGGACAGGGATTCGCGAACTATGGCTACACCTTC. It codes for CASSQGQGFANYGYTF.

CDR3 in amino acids: CASSLGFGLLPADTQYF. CDR3 coding DNA: TGTGCCAGCAGCTTAGGGTTCGGGTTACTCCCGGCAGATACGCAGTATTTT. The rearrangement joins TRBV7-9 to TRBJ2-3; D unresolved. Trimming stripped 1 base from V and 4 bases from J, with 18 bases between. CDR3 length equals 17 residues. CDR1 is SEHNR, CDR2 FQNEAQ, per germline (reference sequence).

The CDR3 sequence: CASSYRGASGNTIYF. In DNA, the CDR3 is TGTGCCAGCAGTTACCGCGGGGCCTCTGGAAACACCATATATTTT. This rearrangement joins TRBV6-5 to TRBJ1-3, with TRBD1 as a possible D gene (5 bases). CDR1 and CDR2 from the germline V gene are MNHEY and SVGAGI. This CDR3 is 15 amino acids long. With 2 bases removed from V and 0 bases from J, the gap between germline ends came to 8 bases.

The chain has TRBV6-5 and TRBJ1-1, with 8 bases matching TRBD1. The CDR3 sequence is 15 residues long. V gave up 6 bases and J gave up 1 base; unmatched junction bases: 7. Germline V gene data show CDR1 as MNHEY and CDR2 as SVGAGI. The CDR3 region is CASRGTGTGNTEAFF. Here the CDR3 DNA reads TGTGCCAGCAGGGGAACCGGGACAGGGAACACTGAAGCTTTCTTT.

This clone was observed once. The chain links TRBV27 to TRBJ1-5; TRBD1 agrees at 10 bases. Unmatched junction bases numbered 9, after V lost 5 bases and J lost 8 bases. Per the germline V gene, CDR1 is MNHEY and CDR2 is SMNVEV (reference sequence). This CDR3 is 15 amino acids long. CDR3 sequence reads: CASSTTGGKWEPQHF. The CDR3 DNA is TGTGCCAGCAGTACGACAGGGGGCAAGTGGGAGCCCCAGCATTTT.

This clone was counted only a few times. The rearrangement links TRBV5-4 to TRBJ2-2; 7 nucleotides agree with TRBD1. CDR3 length equals 15 residues. Germline V gives CDR1 SGHNT, CDR2 YYREEE (reference sequence). V trimming: 2 bases; J trimming: 6 bases; junction bases outside the gene matches: 7. The DNA of the CDR3 is TGTGCCAGCAGCTTTGAGACAGGGACAGCCGGGGAGCTGTTTTTT. This encodes CASSFETGTAGELFF.

The chain joins TRBV5-1 to TRBJ2-3; a weak D match, TRBD2 (6 bases). The germline V gene has CDR1 SGHRS and CDR2 YFSETQ. V was trimmed by 4 bases and J by 1 base, leaving 16 bases between them. The CDR3 has 16 amino acids. CDR3 in DNA: TGCGCCAGCAGCATCATCGACGGGGGTGGCACAGATACGCAGTATTTT. Its translation: CASSIIDGGGTDTQYF.

The chain links TRBV27 to TRBJ2-7; TRBD1 aligns across 8 bases. Germline V lookup: CDR1 MNHEY, CDR2 SMNVEV (reference sequence). V trimming: 8 bases; J trimming: 3 bases; junction bases outside the gene matches: 6. The CDR3 has 13 amino acids. CDR3 loop: CASHPTGGYEQYF. The DNA for the CDR3 is TGTGCCAGCCATCCAACAGGGGGCTACGAGCAGTACTTC.

The rearrangement joins TRBV19 to TRBJ2-4, with 9 bases aligning to TRBD2. CDR3 length equals 16 residues. CDR1 is LNHDA, CDR2 SQIVND, per germline (reference sequence). Trimming cost V 4 bases and J 1 base; bases outside gene matches: 5. CDR3 nucleotide sequence: TGTGCCAGTAGTACCGGGACTAGCAGGGCCAAAAACATTCAGTACTTC. Translated, it gives CASSTGTSRAKNIQYF.

The chain employs TRBV6-6 and TRBJ2-2; TRBD1 matches at 7 bases. V shed 3 bases, J shed 7 bases, and the junction held 5 bases outside the gene matches. The CDR3 sequence is 14 residues long. Germline lookup yields CDR1 MNHNY and CDR2 SVGAGI (reference sequence). The DNA of the CDR3 is TGTGCCAGCAGTTATGGACAGGCGGTCGGGGAGCTGTTTTTT. Translating gives CASSYGQAVGELFF.

The chain links TRBV4-2 to TRBJ1-2; no definite D call. CDR3 length equals 18 residues. Germline assignment: CDR1 LGHNA and CDR2 YNFKEQ. V was shortened by 0 bases and J by 1 base, with 18 bases between the two germline ends. The CDR3 DNA follows: TGTGCCAGCAGCCAAGATACTTCCCTGGCGTACTATAACTATGGCTACACCTTC. As protein: CASSQDTSLAYYNYGYTF.

The chain carries TRBV6-5 and TRBJ1-1; D may be TRBD1 (5 bases). Germline-derived CDR1 and CDR2 are MNHEY and SVGAGI. The CDR3 has 15 amino acids. V was pared by 6 bases and J by 1 base, with 15 bases between. CDR3 DNA: TGTGCCAGCAGCCTAATAGGCGGGACGAACACTGAAGCTTTCTTT. Encoded protein: CASSLIGGTNTEAFF.

The rearrangement links TRBV3-1 (or the pseudogene TRBV3-2) to TRBJ1-5; D is unresolved. V lost 1 base to trimming and J lost 2 bases, with 15 bases between them. The CDR3 has 17 amino acids. The germline CDR1 and CDR2 sequences are LGHDT and YNNKEL (reference sequence). DNA of the CDR3: TGTGCCAGCAGCCAAGGAGTAACCTTTAACGGCAATCAGCCCCAGCATTTT. Residues: CASSQGVTFNGNQPQHF.

The V call is TRBV2, the J call TRBJ1-1; 9 nucleotides align to TRBD1. The CDR3 length is 14 residues. V lost 5 bases to trimming and J lost 2 bases; unmatched junction nucleotides: 3. CDR1 and CDR2 (germline): SNHLY, FYNNEI. The CDR3 DNA sequence: TGTGCCAGCAGTTCGGGACAGGGAAACACTGAAGCTTTCTTT. It translates to CASSSGQGNTEAFF.